These 17 T cell receptor beta chains originate from one sample sequenced in a study of cytomegalovirus exposure and HLA in healthy donors. Assay: immunoSEQ multiplex PCR; the TCRdb copy retains only in-frame clones and omits some. Of just under 75,000 clones in the sample, around 94% were seen once. Sequenced input: PBMCs. These receptors all come from a young woman in good health and CMV-seropositive.

This chain connects TRBV4-3 to TRBJ2-7, with D possibly being TRBD2 (6 bases). The CDR3 has 15 amino acids. CDR1 is LGHNA, CDR2 YSLEER, per germline. V gave up 0 bases and J gave up 3 bases, with 12 bases separating them. As DNA, the CDR3 is TGCGCCAGCAGCCAAGATCCGGGAGCGGTCTACGAGCAGTACTTC. It is translated as CASSQDPGAVYEQYF.

The chain joins TRBV5-6 to TRBJ2-3; TRBD2 matches at 8 bases. Germline-derived CDR1 and CDR2 are SGHDT and YYEEEE. CDR3 length: 16 amino acids. V shed 6 bases, J shed 2 bases, and the junction held 11 bases outside the gene matches. This chain's CDR3 is CASTRRSGGTTDTQYF. The DNA for the CDR3 is TGTGCCAGCACCCGCCGGAGCGGGGGAACCACAGATACGCAGTATTTT.

This clone has only a few counts. The chain carries TRBV7-2 and TRBJ2-7; a weak D match, TRBD1 (6 bases). CDR3 size: 16 residues. The germline V gene has CDR1 SGHTA and CDR2 FQGNSA. Trimming pared 5 bases from V and 1 base from J, leaving 18 bases between. CDR3 sequence reads: CASSPSLGRGSYEQYF. The CDR3, as DNA: TGTGCCAGCAGCCCTAGCCTTGGCAGGGGTTCCTACGAGCAGTACTTC. The variable domain in full, with the rest retrieved from reference TRBV7-2 and TRBJ2-7, is GAGVSQSPSNKVTEKGKDVELRCDPISGHTALYWYRQSLGQGLEFLIYFQGNSAPDKSGLPSDRFSAERTGGSVSTLTIQRTQQEDSAVYLCASSPSLGRGSYEQYFGPGTRLTVT.

In DNA form, the CDR3 reads TGTGCCAGCAGTTTAACCCACAGGGCGACTGAGCAGTTCTTC. Protein sequence: CASSLTHRATEQFF. The chain has TRBV6-5 and TRBJ2-1; tentatively, D is TRBD1 (6 bases). Germline-derived CDR1 and CDR2 are MNHEY and SVGAGI. The CDR3 is made up of 14 amino acids. V was cut by 4 bases and J by 9 bases, with 16 bases left in between.

The V gene is TRBV7-9, the J gene TRBJ1-1; TRBD1 matches 8 bases. The trim removed 4 bases at V and 4 bases at J, leaving 5 bases unmatched. Germline loops: CDR1 SEHNR, CDR2 FQNEAQ (reference sequence). CDR3 length equals 14 residues. The CDR3 DNA sequence: TGTGCCAGCAGCTCAGACAGGGGTGGCACTGAAGCTTTCTTT. Protein sequence: CASSSDRGGTEAFF.

This chain uses TRBV7-2 with TRBJ2-1; perhaps TRBD2 as D (6 bases). There are 14 residues in the CDR3. Deletions cut 8 bases from V and 3 bases from J, with 14 bases between. Looked up from germline, CDR1 is SGHTA and CDR2 is FQGNSA. CDR3 residues: CASVGRSDYNEQFF. The CDR3 nucleotides are TGTGCCAGCGTAGGGAGGAGTGACTACAATGAGCAGTTCTTC.

The J gene is TRBJ1-4, the V gene TRBV11-2; TRBD1 might be the D (6 bases). Germline V lookup: CDR1 SGHAT, CDR2 FQNNGV. The ends were cut back, 0 bases at V and 8 bases at J, with 16 bases in the middle. The CDR3 spans 16 residues. In nucleotides, the CDR3 is TGTGCCAGCAGCTTAGATCGGCCAGGGGAGCTGGAAAAACTGTTTTTT. Its protein product is CASSLDRPGELEKLFF.

This clone appeared once. The chain recombines TRBV7-9 with TRBJ2-7; 9 bases are a match to TRBD1. The V gene's germline CDR1 is SEHNR and CDR2 FQNEAQ (reference sequence). This CDR3 is built from 16 residues. Trimming took 2 bases from V and 5 from J; bases not matched to a gene: 10. The CDR3 reads CASSLPRDRDVNEQYF. Here the CDR3 DNA reads TGTGCCAGCAGCTTACCCCGGGACAGGGACGTTAACGAGCAGTACTTC. The full variable domain, rest sourced from reference TRBV7-9 and TRBJ2-7, is DTGVSQNPRHKITKRGQNVTFRCDPISEHNRLYWYRQTLGQGPEFLTYFQNEAQLEKSRLLSDRFSAERPKGSFSTLEIQRTEQGDSAMYLCASSLPRDRDVNEQYFGPGTRLTVT.

V is TRBV19 and J is TRBJ1-1, with 8 bases matching TRBD1. The CDR3 spans 14 residues. The V gene's germline CDR1 is LNHDA and CDR2 SQIVND (reference sequence). J gave up 0 bases and V 3 bases, and 0 bases lay outside the gene matches. CDR3 amino acids: CASSMDRVNTEAFF. DNA for the CDR3: TGTGCCAGTAGTATGGACAGGGTGAACACTGAAGCTTTCTTT.

The chain carries TRBV11-3 and TRBJ2-7; 14 nucleotides match TRBD2. CDR3 length equals 15 residues. The ends lost 5 bases at V and 7 bases at J; junction bases unmatched: 7. CDR1 is SGHNT and CDR2 is YENEEA in the germline V gene. In DNA form, the CDR3 reads TGTGCCAGCAGCCCCCAGGGACTAGCGGGAGAGGAGCAGTACTTC. Amino acid sequence: CASSPQGLAGEEQYF.

The chain has TRBV5-1 and TRBJ2-1; tentatively, D is TRBD2 (5 bases). Trimming took 0 bases from V and 10 from J, leaving 11 bases between them. The V gene's germline CDR1 is SGHRS and CDR2 YFSETQ. The CDR3 has 13 residues. The CDR3 sequence is CASSLDPLAEQFF. The CDR3 region has the DNA TGCGCCAGCAGCTTGGATCCGCTAGCAGAGCAGTTCTTC.

The chain employs TRBV5-1 and TRBJ2-2, with 8 bases matching TRBD2. The CDR3 sequence is 16 residues long. Germline CDR1 SGHRS, CDR2 YFSETQ. The V and J ends lost 2 bases and 4 bases, in that order; junction bases with no gene match: 7. The CDR3 bases are TGCGCCAGCAGCTTCGGACTAGCAGCGGGCACCGGGGAGCTGTTTTTT. Translating gives CASSFGLAAGTGELFF. Supplemented by reference TRBV5-1 and TRBJ2-2, the full variable domain reads KAGVTQTPRYLIKTRGQQVTLSCSPISGHRSVSWYQQTPGQGLQFLFEYFSETQRNKGNFPGRFSGRQFSNSRSEMNVSTLELGDSALYLCASSFGLAAGTGELFFGEGSRLTVL.

This sequence joins TRBV18 and TRBJ1-1, with no clear D. The CDR3 length is 13 residues. Looked up from germline, CDR1 is KGHSH and CDR2 is LQKENI. Trimming cost V 4 bases and J 1 base, with 7 bases left between them. This chain's CDR3 is CASSLAGNTEAFF. DNA for the CDR3: TGTGCCAGCTCACTTGCCGGGAACACTGAAGCTTTCTTT.

V and J are TRBV27 and TRBJ2-5, with 14 bases fitting TRBD2. The CDR3 loop spans 16 amino acids. The germline CDR1 and CDR2 sequences are MNHEY and SMNVEV (reference sequence). The junction had 11 bases not matched to a gene; V was cut back by 8 bases and J by 6 bases. DNA for the CDR3: TGTGCCAGCCGTTCCCAGACTAGCGGGGGGGAAAAGACCCAGTACTTC. It yields the protein CASRSQTSGGEKTQYF.

This chain uses TRBV6-1 with TRBJ1-6; 7 nucleotides match TRBD1. The CDR3 covers 14 residues. CDR1 and CDR2 from the germline V gene are MNHNS and SASEGT. The junction had 2 bases not matched to a gene; V was cut back by 5 bases and J by 4 bases. The CDR3 DNA reads as TGTGCCAGCAGTACGGACAGGTATAATTCACCCCTCCACTTT. It specifies CASSTDRYNSPLHF.

The chain uses TRBV7-9 and TRBJ2-3; the D gene is possibly TRBD2 (5 bases). In germline, CDR1 is SEHNR, CDR2 FQNEAQ (reference sequence). V shed 5 bases and J shed 7 bases, with 22 bases lying between them. This CDR3 contains 16 residues. CDR3 sequence reads: CASSQKGRGFGNTQYF. The CDR3 DNA sequence: TGTGCCAGCAGCCAGAAAGGTCGGGGTTTTGGGAATACGCAGTATTTT.

Only a few counts were recorded for this clone. The V gene is TRBV7-8, the J gene TRBJ1-1, with 9 nucleotides matching TRBD1. The germline gives CDR1 SGHVS, CDR2 FQNEAQ. CDR3 length: 16 amino acids. The V segment lost 5 bases and the J segment 1 base; nucleotides outside the gene matches: 8. Here the CDR3 DNA reads TGTGCCAGCAGCCTGAATGTGGGACAGGGGAACACTGAAGCTTTCTTT. Its translation is CASSLNVGQGNTEAFF.